The present TCR beta chain was sequenced within a study of cytomegalovirus exposure and HLA in healthy donors. Points on this clone: At one end the junction does not follow the germline gene, possibly because of a read error.

In the PCR, 60 Vbeta and 13 Jbeta primers were used. Profiling relied on immunoSEQ multiplex PCR, and the TCRdb table lists in-frame clones only, not all of them. The table lists about 140,000 clones, around 77% of them singletons. The CDR3 is 13 residues long. CDR1 and CDR2 (germline): SSHAT, FNYEAQ (reference sequence). The rearrangement links TRBV7-7 to TRBJ2-3, with a tentative D call TRBD1 (6 bases). The sequencing sample was made of PBMCs. The origin of this receptor is a woman aged 45 to 65 in good health and CMV-seronegative. This CDR3 is CASSLDSTDTQYF. The CDR3 DNA follows: TGTGCTAGCAGCTTGGACAGTACAGATACGCAGTATTTT.